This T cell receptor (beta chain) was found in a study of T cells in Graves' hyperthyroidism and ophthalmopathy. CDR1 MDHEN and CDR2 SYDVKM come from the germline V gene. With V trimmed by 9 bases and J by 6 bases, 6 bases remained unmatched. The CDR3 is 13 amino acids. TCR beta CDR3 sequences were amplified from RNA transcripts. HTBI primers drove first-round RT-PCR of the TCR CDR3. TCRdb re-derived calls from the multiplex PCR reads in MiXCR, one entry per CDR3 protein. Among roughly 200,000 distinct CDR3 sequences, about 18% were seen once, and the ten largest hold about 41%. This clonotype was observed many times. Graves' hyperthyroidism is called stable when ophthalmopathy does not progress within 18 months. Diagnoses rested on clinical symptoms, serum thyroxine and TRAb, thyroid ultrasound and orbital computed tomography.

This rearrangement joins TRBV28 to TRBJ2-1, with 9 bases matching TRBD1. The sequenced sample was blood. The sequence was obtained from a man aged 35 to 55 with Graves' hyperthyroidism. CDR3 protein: CASVQGAINEQFF. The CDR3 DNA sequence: TGTGCCAGTGTACAGGGGGCGATCAATGAGCAGTTCTTC.